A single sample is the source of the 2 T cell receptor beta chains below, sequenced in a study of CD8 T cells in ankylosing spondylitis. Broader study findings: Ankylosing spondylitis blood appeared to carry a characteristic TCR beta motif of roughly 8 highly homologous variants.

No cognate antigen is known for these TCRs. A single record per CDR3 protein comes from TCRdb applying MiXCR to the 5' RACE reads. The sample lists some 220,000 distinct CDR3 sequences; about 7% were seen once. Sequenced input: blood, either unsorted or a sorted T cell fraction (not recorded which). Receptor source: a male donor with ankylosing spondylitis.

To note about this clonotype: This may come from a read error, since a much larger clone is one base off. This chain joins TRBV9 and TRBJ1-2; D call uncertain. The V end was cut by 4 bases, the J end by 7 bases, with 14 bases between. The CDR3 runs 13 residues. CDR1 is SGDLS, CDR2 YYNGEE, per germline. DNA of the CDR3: TGTGCCAGCAGCACCATGACGGTCGCTGGCTACACCTTC. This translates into CASSTMTVAGYTF.

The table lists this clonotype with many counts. The CDR3 loop reads CASSPLAGVAKNIQYF. The DNA of the CDR3 is TGCGCCAGCAGCCCACTAGCGGGAGTGGCCAAAAACATTCAGTACTTC. This chain joins TRBV5-1 and TRBJ2-4; the match to TRBD2 covers 11 bases. Looked up from germline, CDR1 is SGHRS and CDR2 is YFSETQ. The CDR3 is 16 residues long. V shed 4 bases and J 1 base; nucleotides not matched to a gene: 4.